This T cell receptor (beta chain) was profiled in a study of T-cell memory formation after mild COVID-19. With regard to this clonotype: Its antigen is not known.

TCRdb re-called the 5' RACE reads through MiXCR, storing one row per CDR3 protein. This sample has around 200,000 distinct CDR3 sequences, with around 21% found just once. CDR1 is SEHNR and CDR2 is FQNEAQ in the germline V gene (reference sequence). Deletions cut 0 bases from V and 3 bases from J, with 8 bases between. The CDR3 covers 14 residues. Study findings and constraints: CD4+ clones that contracted lay mainly in CM and EM; CD8+ ones lay in EMRA.

The V and J genes are TRBV7-9 and TRBJ1-2; D unclear. The origin of this receptor is an adult woman who had mild COVID-19 (a few samples of this study predate the infection). Cell type and time point are not known. Sequenced: PBMCs or a T cell subset sorted from them (not recorded which). This chain's CDR3 is CASSLAVMDYGYTF. In nucleotides, the CDR3 is TGTGCCAGCAGCTTAGCAGTGATGGACTATGGCTACACCTTC.